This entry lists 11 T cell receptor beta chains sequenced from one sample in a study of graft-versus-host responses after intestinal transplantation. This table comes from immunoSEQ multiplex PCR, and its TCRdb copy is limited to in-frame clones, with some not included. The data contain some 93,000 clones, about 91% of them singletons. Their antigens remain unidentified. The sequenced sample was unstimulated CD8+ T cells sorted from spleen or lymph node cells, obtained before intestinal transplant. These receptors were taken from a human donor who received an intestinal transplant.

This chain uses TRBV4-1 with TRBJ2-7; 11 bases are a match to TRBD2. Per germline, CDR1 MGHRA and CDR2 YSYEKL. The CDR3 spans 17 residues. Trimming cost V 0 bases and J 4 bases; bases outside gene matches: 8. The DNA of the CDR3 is TGCGCCAGCAGCCAAGATACTAGCGGGAGCCCCTCGTACGAGCAGTACTTC. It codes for CASSQDTSGSPSYEQYF.

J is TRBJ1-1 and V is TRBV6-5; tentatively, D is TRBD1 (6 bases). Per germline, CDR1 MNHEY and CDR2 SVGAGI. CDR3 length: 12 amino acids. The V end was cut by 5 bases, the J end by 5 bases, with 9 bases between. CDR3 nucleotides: TGTGCCAGCAGTCAAGGGGGAACTGAAGCTTTCTTT. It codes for CASSQGGTEAFF.

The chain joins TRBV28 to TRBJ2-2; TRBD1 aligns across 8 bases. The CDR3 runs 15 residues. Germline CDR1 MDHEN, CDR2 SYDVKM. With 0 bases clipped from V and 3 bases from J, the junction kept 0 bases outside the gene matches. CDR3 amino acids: CASSLWGQDTGELFF. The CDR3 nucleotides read TGTGCCAGCAGTTTATGGGGACAGGACACCGGGGAGCTGTTTTTT.

CDR3 sequence reads: CASSPRMRGGQTYEQYF. CDR3 sequence (DNA): TGCGCCAGCAGCCCCCGAATGAGGGGGGGTCAAACCTACGAGCAGTACTTC. The chain employs TRBV5-1 and TRBJ2-7, with a tentative D call TRBD2 (7 bases). Trimming took 4 bases from V and 2 from J, leaving 22 bases between them. CDR3 length: 17 amino acids. CDR1 and CDR2 from the germline V gene are SGHRS and YFSETQ.

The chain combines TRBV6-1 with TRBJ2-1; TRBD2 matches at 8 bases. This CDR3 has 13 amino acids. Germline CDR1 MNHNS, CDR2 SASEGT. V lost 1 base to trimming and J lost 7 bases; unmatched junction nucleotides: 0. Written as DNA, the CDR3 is TGTGCCAGCAGTGAAGTAGCGGGGAATGAGCAGTTCTTC. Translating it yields CASSEVAGNEQFF.

The DNA for the CDR3 is TGCAGCGTTGATGCGGCAGCCCCTGACTATGGCTACACCTTC. Amino acid sequence: CSVDAAAPDYGYTF. The chain combines TRBV29-1 with TRBJ1-2, with D hard to call. The V end lost 3 bases, the J end lost 3 bases, and 14 bases lay between the germline ends. Germline V gene sequence: CDR1 SQVTM, CDR2 ANQGSEA. The CDR3 contains 14 residues. Based on the CDR3 plus reference TRBV29-1 and TRBJ1-2, the full variable domain is SAVISQKPSRDICQRGTSLTIQCQVDSQVTMMFWYRQQPGQSLTLIATANQGSEATYESGFVIDKFPISRPNLTFSTLTVSNMSPEDSSIYLCSVDAAAPDYGYTFGSGTRLTVV.

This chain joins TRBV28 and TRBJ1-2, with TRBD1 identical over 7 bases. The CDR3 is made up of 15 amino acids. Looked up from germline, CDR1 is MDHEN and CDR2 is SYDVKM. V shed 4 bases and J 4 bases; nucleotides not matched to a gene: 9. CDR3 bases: TGTGCCAGCAGTTGGGCAGGGGGAGCCCTCTATGGCTACACCTTC. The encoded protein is CASSWAGGALYGYTF.

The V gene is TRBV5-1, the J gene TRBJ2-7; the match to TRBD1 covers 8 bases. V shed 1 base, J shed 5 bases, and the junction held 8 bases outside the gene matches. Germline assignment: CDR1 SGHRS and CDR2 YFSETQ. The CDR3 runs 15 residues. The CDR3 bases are TGCGCCAGCAGCTTGTCGGGACAGGAAATCGACGAGCAGTACTTC. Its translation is CASSLSGQEIDEQYF.

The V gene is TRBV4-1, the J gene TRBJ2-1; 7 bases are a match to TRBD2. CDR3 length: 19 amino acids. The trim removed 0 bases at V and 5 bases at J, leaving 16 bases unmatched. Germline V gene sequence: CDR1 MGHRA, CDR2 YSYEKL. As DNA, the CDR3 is TGCGCCAGCAGCCAAGATCCCCAACTTGGAGCGGGAACTAACAATGAGCAGTTCTTC. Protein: CASSQDPQLGAGTNNEQFF.

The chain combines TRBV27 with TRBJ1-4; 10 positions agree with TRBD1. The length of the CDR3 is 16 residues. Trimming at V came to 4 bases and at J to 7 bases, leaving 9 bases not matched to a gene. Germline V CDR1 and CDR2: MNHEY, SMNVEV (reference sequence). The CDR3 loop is CASSSPLTGGREKLFF. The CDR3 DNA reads TGTGCCAGCAGTTCGCCACTGACAGGGGGCCGTGAAAAACTGTTTTTT.

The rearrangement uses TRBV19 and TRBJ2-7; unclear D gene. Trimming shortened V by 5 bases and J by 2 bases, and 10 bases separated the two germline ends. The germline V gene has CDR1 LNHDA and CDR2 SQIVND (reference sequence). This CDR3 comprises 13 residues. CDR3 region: CASSVTVAYEQYF. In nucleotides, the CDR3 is TGTGCCAGTAGTGTCACAGTAGCCTACGAGCAGTACTTC.